This T cell receptor beta chain originates from a study of CD8 T cells in Susac syndrome. Germline assignment: CDR1 SEHNR and CDR2 FQNEAQ (reference sequence). Trimming removed 5 bases from V and 4 bases from J; junction bases left unmatched: 7. CDR3 size: 15 residues. An input of roughly 0.45 to 1 ug of RNA was subjected to reverse transcription using random hexamers. The immunoSEQ assay covered 54 Vbeta and 13 Jbeta segments for CDR3. Via MiXCR, TCRdb re-called the immunoSEQ multiplex PCR reads, giving one row per CDR3 protein. The sample shows about 440,000 distinct CDR3 sequences, approximately 89% of them seen only once.

Specimen: CD8+ T cells from PBMCs. This clonotype was obtained from a human donor with multiple sclerosis. The chain recombines TRBV7-9 with TRBJ2-2, with 7 nucleotides matching TRBD2. The DNA for the CDR3 is TGTGCCAGCAGCGCCCGGGGGGTCGTCACCGGGGAGCTGTTTTTT. Translation: CASSARGVVTGELFF.